The rows below give T cell receptor beta chains drawn from one sample of a study of vaccination and CD4 T cells after COVID-19. Their antigen targets remain unknown. Via MiXCR, TCRdb re-called the PCR reads, giving one row per CDR3 protein. The table records 20,000 to 25,000 distinct CDR3 sequences, 40% to 60% of them present only once. The source material was CD4+ T cells from blood, cultured in vitro. Source of these receptors: a human donor who had recovered from COVID-19. Each CDR3 is given with its conserved first and last residue. The order of the fields is D gene, V gene, J gene, clone size, CDR3 DNA, CDR3 protein. A D gene is named only where the DNA matches it firmly. For some rows the clone size is stated as once, few or many, or as a class when expanded; others skip it.

>.|TRBV27|TRBJ2-7|.
TGTGCCAGCAGTACCGGGGCCCCGCCTTACGAGCAGTACTTC
CASSTGAPPYEQYF
>.|TRBV20-1|TRBJ2-7|.
TGCAGTGCTAGTCCAGGGAGTAGCTCCTACGAGCAGTACTTC
CSASPGSSSYEQYF
>.|TRBV6-1|TRBJ1-1|.
TGTGCCAGCAGTGTGGGCAGGGATGGGGGGGGAGCTTTCTTT
CASSVGRDGGGAFF
>.|TRBV2|TRBJ1-5|.
TGTGCCATTAAGGGAGGCGACAATCAGCCCCAGCATTTT
CAIKGGDNQPQHF
>.|TRBV21-1|TRBJ1-2|once
TGTGCCAGCAGCAAGCCCCTCGTGAGGAGTGCCTATGGCTACACCTTC
CASSKPLVRSAYGYTF
>.|TRBV15|TRBJ2-6|.
TGTGCCACCAGCAGAGACCGGCCGGGAGTCGGCGTCCTGACTTTC
CATSRDRPGVGVLTF
>TRBD2|TRBV12-3/TRBV12-4|TRBJ2-7|.
TGTGCCAGCAGCGGGACTAGCGCCAGCTCCTACGAGCAGTACTTC
CASSGTSASSYEQYF
>.|TRBV19|TRBJ1-1|.
TGTGCCAGTAGTCCGGAGGACAGTCTCAACACTGAAGCTTTCTTT
CASSPEDSLNTEAFF
>.|TRBV5-1|TRBJ2-5|.
TGCGCCAGCAGCTTGGGGGCAGTTGAAGAGACCCAGTACTTC
CASSLGAVEETQYF
>.|TRBV19|TRBJ1-1|.
TGTGCCAGTAGTATTACCTGGGGAACTGAAGCTTTCTTT
CASSITWGTEAFF
>.|TRBV19|TRBJ2-1|.
TGTGCCACCAACCCAACCTATAACCTTTACAATGAGCAGTTCTTC
CATNPTYNLYNEQFF
>.|TRBV4-1|TRBJ2-5|.
TGCGCCAGCAGCCAAGATTGGGGGCCCCAAGAGACCCAGTACTTC
CASSQDWGPQETQYF
>.|TRBV7-9|TRBJ2-7|once
TGTGCCAGCAGCATCCTGATGGGGACTTTCCAGTACGAGCAGTACTTC
CASSILMGTFQYEQYF
>.|TRBV30|TRBJ1-1|.
TGTGCCTGGAGTGTATCGGCGCGGGCTTTCTTT
CAWSVSARAFF
>TRBD2|TRBV19|TRBJ2-2|.
TGTGCCAGTACCGCGACTAGCGGGGCCACCGGGGAGCTGTTTTTT
CASTATSGATGELFF
>.|TRBV4-1|TRBJ2-2|.
TGCGCCAGCAGCGCCCTAGGAGGAGCGAACACCGGGGAGCTGTTTTTT
CASSALGGANTGELFF
>.|TRBV6-1|TRBJ2-3|once
TGTGCCAGCAGGGGAAGGTTACTGGTAGATACGCAGTATTTT
CASRGRLLVDTQYF
>.|TRBV2|TRBJ1-1|.
TGTGCCAGCTGTCAGGCCATGAACACTGAAGCTTTCTTT
CASCQAMNTEAFF
>.|TRBV5-1|TRBJ2-1|once
TGCGCCAGCAGCTTGTTGTCTGCAGATGAGCAGTTCTTC
CASSLLSADEQFF
>.|TRBV6-2/TRBV6-3|TRBJ2-5|few
TGTGCCAGCAGTTACACCCTAGGAGAGACCCAGTACTTC
CASSYTLGETQYF
>.|TRBV6-2/TRBV6-3|TRBJ2-6|.
TGTGCCAGCAAAGGGAGCTCTGGGGCCAACGTCCTGACTTTC
CASKGSSGANVLTF
>TRBD1|TRBV19|TRBJ2-5|.
TGTGCCACATGGGACAGGGCGAGCGGGGAGACCCAGTACTTC
CATWDRASGETQYF
>.|TRBV11-2|TRBJ2-2|few
TGTGCCAGCAGCCCCAGGGGTGGCGGCGGGGAGCTGTTTTTT
CASSPRGGGGELFF
>.|TRBV2|TRBJ1-2|few
TGTGCCAGCAGGGTGGACGGAGACTATGGCTACACCTTC
CASRVDGDYGYTF
>TRBD1|TRBV5-1|TRBJ2-7|.
TGCGCCAGCAGCTGGGGGACAGGGTCAACCTACGAGCAGTACTTC
CASSWGTGSTYEQYF
>.|TRBV6-1|TRBJ1-4|.
TGTGCCAGCAGTGAAGCCGGGGCAGGGGCTAATGAAAAACTGTTTTTT
CASSEAGAGANEKLFF
>TRBD2|TRBV15|TRBJ2-7|.
TGTGCCACCAGCAGGGGAAGCGGGAGTAAGTACGAGCAGTACTTC
CATSRGSGSKYEQYF
>.|TRBV20-1|TRBJ2-5|.
TGCAGTGCTAGTAAGGGGGAGACCCAGTACTTC
CSASKGETQYF
>.|TRBV27|TRBJ2-1|once
TGTGCCAGCAGTCCGCTCGTATACAATGAGCAGTTCTTC
CASSPLVYNEQFF
>TRBD2|TRBV6-1|TRBJ2-6|.
TGTGCCACCCGGGGGGGCTCTGGGGCCAACGTCCTGACTTTC
CATRGGSGANVLTF
>TRBD1|TRBV20-1|TRBJ2-1|.
TGCAGTGCTAGAGGGAGACAGGGCCGGGAGCAGTTCTTC
CSARGRQGREQFF
>.|TRBV18|TRBJ1-1|few
TGTGCCAGCTCACCAATCGGGGTCGGCGCTTTCTTT
CASSPIGVGAFF
>.|TRBV10-1|TRBJ2-2|.
TGCGCCAGCAGTCGCTCCCTAGCAAACGGGGAGCTGTTTTTT
CASSRSLANGELFF
>TRBD2|TRBV19|TRBJ2-5|.
TGTGCCAGTAGTGCTATAGCGGGAGGAGAGACCCAGTACTTC
CASSAIAGGETQYF
>.|TRBV19|TRBJ1-1|.
TGTGCCAGTAGTATTCAGGGTAGGGGAACTGAAGCTTTCTTT
CASSIQGRGTEAFF
>.|TRBV6-2/TRBV6-3|TRBJ2-3|.
TGTGCCAGCAGTAGCCGAGCGTCGGATACGCAGTATTTT
CASSSRASDTQYF
>TRBD1|TRBV27|TRBJ1-1|.
TGTGCCAGCAGTTCCCCCTGGACAGGGCGCACTGAAGCTTTCTTT
CASSSPWTGRTEAFF
>TRBD1|TRBV20-1|TRBJ2-6|.
TGCAGTGCCAGAACAGGGGACTCTGGGGCCAACGTCCTGACTTTC
CSARTGDSGANVLTF
>TRBD1|TRBV7-9|TRBJ2-2|.
TGTGCCAGCAGCTTGGTACAGGGGGCCGCCGGGGAGCTGTTTTTT
CASSLVQGAAGELFF
>.|TRBV11-3|TRBJ1-2|few
TGTGCCAGCAGCTTAAGGGGACGGGGGGCGTCTTATGGCTACACCTTC
CASSLRGRGASYGYTF
>.|TRBV6-2/TRBV6-3|TRBJ1-1|.
TGTGCCAGCAGTTACGGGCAGGGTGACACTGAAGCTTTCTTT
CASSYGQGDTEAFF
>TRBD1|TRBV6-5|TRBJ2-5|once
TGTGCCAGCAGTTACGCACCGGGACAGGGGAGCAAGAGTCCCCAGTACTTC
CASSYAPGQGSKSPQYF
>.|TRBV24-1|TRBJ2-1|few
TGTGCCACCAGTGATCTCTCCGTGAGACCCGGCCACTACAATGAGCAGTTCTTC
CATSDLSVRPGHYNEQFF
>.|TRBV7-9|TRBJ1-1|.
TGTGCCAGCAGCTTGGATGGACTTACGGCATTAGGAGCTTTCTTT
CASSLDGLTALGAFF
>.|TRBV20-1|TRBJ1-4|.
TGCAGTGCTAGAGATAACAGCAAGGGTGGAAAACTGTTTTTT
CSARDNSKGGKLFF
>.|TRBV6-5|TRBJ1-5|.
TGTGCCAGCAGTTTCTCCGGGGGCAATCAGCCCCAGCATTTT
CASSFSGGNQPQHF
>.|TRBV7-9|TRBJ2-1|few
TGTGCCAGCAGCCCCAGGTGGGACAAAGTGCGCGATGAGCAGTTCTTC
CASSPRWDKVRDEQFF
>.|TRBV20-1|TRBJ1-5|.
TGCAGTGCTGACCAGGGAATAAATCAGCCCCAGCATTTT
CSADQGINQPQHF
>TRBD1|TRBV18|TRBJ2-3|.
TGTGCCAGCTCACCACAGGGGGCATCGCAGTATTTT
CASSPQGASQYF
>TRBD1|TRBV28|TRBJ1-5|.
TGTGCCAGCAGAAACAGGGACAGAGGCTATAGCAATCAGCCCCAGCATTTT
CASRNRDRGYSNQPQHF